Shown below are 10 T cell receptor beta chains from a single sample sequenced in a study of PD-1 blockade in classical Hodgkin lymphoma. Every patient experienced relapse after autologous stem cell transplantation, and brentuximab vedotin exposure varied. Some clones are missing from TCRdb's copy, which holds only in-frame ones; the method was immunoSEQ multiplex PCR. The sample consists of 20,000 to 25,000 clones, roughly two thirds of them appearing once. The input for sequencing was peripheral blood mononuclear cells (PBMCs), taken at baseline. The receptors were sampled from a human donor with classical Hodgkin lymphoma.

The chain employs TRBV6-6 and TRBJ2-5; 7 bases line up with TRBD2. The CDR3 sequence is 16 residues long. The V gene's germline CDR1 is MNHNY and CDR2 SVGAGI (reference sequence). Losses at the gene ends were 6 bases for V and 0 bases for J; bases not matched to a gene: 10. Here the CDR3 reads CASSSTSLGYQETQYF. CDR3 nucleotides: TGTGCCAGCAGCTCGACTAGCCTGGGGTACCAAGAGACCCAGTACTTC.

The chain recombines TRBV7-8 with TRBJ2-3; 9 nucleotides agree with TRBD1. Germline trimming cut 1 base from V and 3 bases from J; bases unmatched to any gene: 5. Per the germline V gene, CDR1 is SGHVS and CDR2 is FQNEAQ. This CDR3 is built from 16 residues. CDR3 nucleotide sequence: TGTGCCAGCAGCTTAGTAGGGACAGGGAGAACAGATACGCAGTATTTT. Its translation: CASSLVGTGRTDTQYF.

The chain couples TRBV10-3 to TRBJ2-1, with D tentatively TRBD1 (6 bases). Germline CDR1 ENHRY, CDR2 SYGVKD. This CDR3 contains 13 residues. V dropped 7 bases and J dropped 4 bases, with 11 bases sitting between them. The CDR3 DNA reads TGTGCCATCAATAAAGGACAGTACAATGAGCAGTTCTTC. This encodes CAINKGQYNEQFF.

The chain employs TRBV10-3 and TRBJ2-7; maybe TRBD2 (5 bases). Germline assignment: CDR1 ENHRY and CDR2 SYGVKD. Trimming pared 1 base from V and 4 bases from J, leaving 11 bases between. The CDR3 has 14 residues. CDR3 nucleotides: TGTGCCATCAGTGAGTATACTGGCGGGTACGAGCAGTACTTC. It is translated as CAISEYTGGYEQYF.

Regarding this clone: A read error may account for a junction end that differs from germline. This chain links TRBV6-6 with TRBJ2-4; 11 bases line up with TRBD2. CDR1 and CDR2 (germline): MNHNY, SVGAGI (reference sequence). The CDR3 consists of 14 residues. The CDR3 DNA follows: TGTGCCAGCAGTTACTCTACGATAGCGGGAGGGCCAGACTTC. As protein: CASSYSTIAGGPDF.

This clone has a handful of counts. The chain uses TRBV2 and TRBJ2-5; 7 bases fit TRBD1. CDR3 length equals 15 residues. V shed 2 bases and J 0 bases; nucleotides not matched to a gene: 3. Germline V gene data show CDR1 as SNHLY and CDR2 as FYNNEI. CDR3 in DNA: TGTGCCAGCAGTGAATTGGGACAGAACCAAGAGACCCAGTACTTC. Protein product: CASSELGQNQETQYF.

The genes are TRBV30 and TRBJ2-7; D call uncertain. Germline V gene lookup returns CDR1 GTSNPN and CDR2 SVGIG (reference sequence). This CDR3 region has 12 residues. The ends were cut back, 4 bases at V and 2 bases at J, with 9 bases in the middle. The CDR3 spells CAWIPETYEQYF. Written as DNA, the CDR3 is TGTGCCTGGATTCCGGAGACCTACGAGCAGTACTTC.

V and J are TRBV6-5 and TRBJ2-7; D ambiguous. This CDR3 contains 15 residues. In germline, CDR1 is MNHEY, CDR2 SVGAGI. Trimming left V 0 bases short and J 3 bases short, with 12 bases between. The CDR3 nucleotides read TGTGCCAGCAGTTACTCGGCAGGCCAACTCTACGAGCAGTACTTC. Amino acids: CASSYSAGQLYEQYF.

V and J are TRBV6-5 and TRBJ1-3; D is unresolved. Deletions cut 8 bases from V and 3 bases from J, with 8 bases between. CDR1 is MNHEY, CDR2 SVGAGI, per germline. The length of the CDR3 is 12 residues. CDR3 sequence: CASLGFGNTIYF. CDR3 DNA: TGTGCCAGCTTAGGATTTGGAAACACCATATATTTT.

This clone occurred a few times. The chain combines TRBV28 with TRBJ2-5; D gene ambiguous. The ends were cut back, 3 bases at V and 7 bases at J, with 12 bases in the middle. Per germline, CDR1 MDHEN and CDR2 SYDVKM. The CDR3 has 13 amino acids. The CDR3 sequence is CASSFIELATQYF. The CDR3 DNA is TGTGCCAGCAGTTTTATAGAATTGGCGACCCAGTACTTC.